This passage covers 4 T cell receptor beta chains from one sample sequenced in a study of T cell repertoires in cytomegalovirus infection (dated by TCRdb to between 2018 and 2021). The instrument given in TCRdb is Illumina HiSeq 1500. TCRdb reworked the public reads: Q25 trimming with fastp, MiXCR clone assembly, productive beta chains retained. Identical CDR3 proteins give one entry, which carries the most common genes and DNA. The table for this sample lists 400,000 or so distinct CDR3 sequences; approximately 32% of them were counted only once. The ten largest clones take up about 13% of the sample. Sequences were obtained from PBMCs. These TCRs come from a human donor in good health (CMV status not recorded). Some clones in this sample may be carry-over from other donors' samples.

In its sample, this clonotype was seen a few times. The rearrangement uses TRBV7-8 and TRBJ2-1; 9 positions agree with TRBD2. CDR1 SGHVS and CDR2 FQNEAQ come from the germline V gene. V shed 0 bases, J shed 0 bases, and the junction held 9 bases outside the gene matches. CDR3 size: 19 residues. The CDR3 DNA follows: TGTGCCAGCAGCTTAGCTGCCACTAGCGGGCCTAACTCCTACAATGAGCAGTTCTTC. It codes for CASSLAATSGPNSYNEQFF.

This clonotype occurred a few times. J is TRBJ2-7 and V is TRBV7-8; D possibly matches TRBD1 or TRBD2 (5 bases each). Germline V lookup: CDR1 SGHVS, CDR2 FQNEAQ. The V end was cut by 5 bases, the J end by 6 bases, with 14 bases between. This CDR3 spans 13 amino acids. CDR3 nucleotide sequence: TGTGCCAGCAGCCCGCTAACGAGGGGCGAGCAGTACTTC. Translating it yields CASSPLTRGEQYF.

The CDR3 is CASSRGLAGGSTDTQYF. The CDR3 nucleotides read TGTGCCAGCAGCCGGGGGCTAGCGGGGGGTAGCACAGATACGCAGTATTTT. The gene calls are TRBV5-4 and TRBJ2-3; TRBD2 agrees at 11 bases. The V segment lost 4 bases and the J segment 0 bases; nucleotides outside the gene matches: 7. CDR1 SGHNT and CDR2 YYREEE come from the germline V gene (reference sequence). The CDR3 totals 17 residues. Full variable domain (remainder filled in from reference TRBV5-4 and TRBJ2-3): ETGVTQSPTHLIKTRGQQVTLRCSSQSGHNTVSWYQQALGQGPQFIFQYYREEENGRGNFPPRFSGLQFPNYSSELNVNALELDDSALYLCASSRGLAGGSTDTQYFGPGTRLTVL.

This clonotype has more than one count but fewer than ten. A much bigger clone sits one base away, suggesting this may be a read error. The chain combines TRBV11-3 with TRBJ2-3, with 14 bases that match TRBD2. The length of the CDR3 is 16 residues. Germline CDR1 is SGHNT and CDR2 is YENEEA. Trimming at V came to 4 bases and at J to 3 bases, leaving 3 bases not matched to a gene. CDR3 residues: CASSWGTSGGTDTQYF. The CDR3 DNA reads TGTGCCAGCAGCTGGGGGACTAGCGGGGGAACAGATACGCAGTATTTT.